A selection of T cell receptor beta chains follows, all from one sample in a study of blood T cells in healthy people across ages. TCRdb reprocessed the 5' RACE reads via MiXCR and lists one record per CDR3 protein. The sample consists of 700,000 or so distinct CDR3 sequences, roughly two fifths of them appearing once. Sequencing input: blood. These receptors were collected from an elderly man in good health. Both conserved end residues are part of each CDR3. Each record gives: CDR3 protein, CDR3 DNA, J gene, D gene, V gene, clone size. D genes are given only for firm matches. Where a row states a size, it is once, few, many or the class of an expanded clone; other rows omit it.

CDR3aa: CGTGKMDEKLFF
CDR3nt: TGCGGTACAGGGAAGATGGATGAAAAACTGTTTTTT
j_gene: TRBJ1-4
d_gene: .
v_gene: TRBV20-1
abundance: .

CDR3aa: CATSRTPGRGFGYGYTF
CDR3nt: TGTGCCACCAGCAGAACGCCGGGCAGGGGATTCGGCTATGGCTACACCTTC
j_gene: TRBJ1-2
d_gene: .
v_gene: TRBV15
abundance: few

CDR3aa: CATSRELGPTGELFF
CDR3nt: TGTGCCACCAGCAGAGAACTAGGACCCACCGGGGAGCTGTTTTTT
j_gene: TRBJ2-2
d_gene: .
v_gene: TRBV15
abundance: .

CDR3aa: CASSVGGQGVKNTEAFF
CDR3nt: TGTGCCAGCAGCGTAGGGGGACAGGGGGTTAAGAACACTGAAGCTTTCTTT
j_gene: TRBJ1-1
d_gene: TRBD1
v_gene: TRBV9
abundance: few

CDR3aa: CSAPPPGTGLEQFF
CDR3nt: TGCAGTGCTCCCCCCCCCGGGACGGGATTGGAGCAGTTCTTC
j_gene: TRBJ2-1
d_gene: .
v_gene: TRBV20-1
abundance: many

CDR3aa: CASSFRPRTSGEGADTQYF
CDR3nt: TGTGCCAGCAGCTTCCGACCCCGGACTAGCGGGGAGGGCGCAGATACGCAGTATTTT
j_gene: TRBJ2-3
d_gene: TRBD2
v_gene: TRBV7-3
abundance: .

CDR3aa: CSARDWLAGYTDTQYF
CDR3nt: TGCAGTGCTAGAGATTGGCTAGCGGGCTACACAGATACGCAGTATTTT
j_gene: TRBJ2-3
d_gene: TRBD2
v_gene: TRBV20-1
abundance: .

CDR3aa: CASSFSGTGTKTQYF
CDR3nt: TGTGCCAGCAGTTTCTCCGGGACAGGGACAAAGACCCAGTACTTC
j_gene: TRBJ2-5
d_gene: TRBD1
v_gene: TRBV28
abundance: .

CDR3aa: CASSYVYQETQYF
CDR3nt: TGTGCCAGCAGTTACGTGTACCAAGAGACCCAGTACTTC
j_gene: TRBJ2-5
d_gene: .
v_gene: TRBV6-5
abundance: few

CDR3aa: CASSLIGAGTEAFF
CDR3nt: TGTGCCAGCAGTTTAATTGGGGCCGGCACTGAAGCTTTCTTT
j_gene: TRBJ1-1
d_gene: .
v_gene: TRBV12-3/TRBV12-4
abundance: few

CDR3aa: CVSSSRLAGFETDTQYF
CDR3nt: TGTGTCAGCAGTTCTAGACTAGCAGGTTTTGAGACAGATACGCAGTATTTT
j_gene: TRBJ2-3
d_gene: TRBD2
v_gene: TRBV27
abundance: .

CDR3aa: CAITDSWEQYF
CDR3nt: TGTGCCATCACAGACTCCTGGGAGCAGTACTTC
j_gene: TRBJ2-5
d_gene: .
v_gene: TRBV10-3
abundance: .

CDR3aa: CASSYDLRSSTTVYKEQYF
CDR3nt: TGTGCCAGCAGTTACGATTTGCGGAGCAGTACAACCGTGTACAAGGAGCAGTACTTC
j_gene: TRBJ2-7
d_gene: .
v_gene: TRBV6-5
abundance: .

CDR3aa: CASSFGDQISNQPQHF
CDR3nt: TGTGCCAGCAGCTTTGGGGATCAGATAAGCAATCAGCCCCAGCATTTT
j_gene: TRBJ1-5
d_gene: .
v_gene: TRBV7-2
abundance: few

CDR3aa: CSVQFQAANSNQPQHF
CDR3nt: TGCAGCGTCCAATTCCAGGCGGCGAATAGCAATCAGCCCCAGCATTTT
j_gene: TRBJ1-5
d_gene: .
v_gene: TRBV29-1
abundance: .

CDR3aa: CASSLDLAGGMETQYF
CDR3nt: TGTGCCAGCAGTTTAGATCTAGCGGGGGGGATGGAGACCCAGTACTTC
j_gene: TRBJ2-5
d_gene: TRBD2
v_gene: TRBV12-3/TRBV12-4
abundance: few

CDR3aa: CASSATDGRELFF
CDR3nt: TGTGCCAGCAGCGCGACGGACGGACGGGAGCTGTTTTTT
j_gene: TRBJ2-2
d_gene: .
v_gene: TRBV7-9
abundance: .

CDR3aa: CASSLAGQGSSPLHF
CDR3nt: TGCGCCAGCAGCTTGGCCGGACAGGGTAGTTCACCCCTCCACTTT
j_gene: TRBJ1-6
d_gene: TRBD1
v_gene: TRBV5-1
abundance: few

CDR3aa: CASSNAGLAHYEQYF
CDR3nt: TGTGCCAGCAGCAACGCGGGACTAGCCCACTACGAGCAGTACTTC
j_gene: TRBJ2-7
d_gene: TRBD2
v_gene: TRBV6-2/TRBV6-3
abundance: .

CDR3aa: CASSLGTALGGYTF
CDR3nt: TGTGCCAGCAGCTTAGGGACGGCCTTAGGGGGCTACACCTTC
j_gene: TRBJ1-2
d_gene: .
v_gene: TRBV7-9
abundance: few